This passage covers 22 T cell receptor beta chains from one sample sequenced in a study of T-cell memory formation after mild COVID-19. From the 5' RACE reads, TCRdb called clonotypes with MiXCR, one entry per CDR3 protein. The repertoire has 450,000 or so distinct CDR3 sequences, approximately 25% of them found once; the top ten carry approximately 12%. The sample taken for sequencing was PBMCs or a T cell subset sorted from them (not recorded which). All receptors come from an adult woman who had mild COVID-19 (a few samples of this study predate the infection). Cell type and time point are not known.

A few counts support this clonotype. The chain carries TRBV19 and TRBJ1-1; D might be TRBD1 (5 bases). V lost 6 bases to trimming and J lost 4 bases, with 12 bases between them. The CDR3 runs to 13 residues. Germline V gene sequence: CDR1 LNHDA, CDR2 SQIVND (reference sequence). CDR3 coding DNA: TGTGCCAGTAGGGTAGACAGCGCCACTGAAGCTTTCTTT. Protein: CASRVDSATEAFF.

V usage is TRBV12-3 or TRBV12-4 and J usage is TRBJ2-1; 8 nucleotides align to TRBD2. This CDR3 region has 17 residues. Unmatched junction bases numbered 6, after V lost 2 bases and J lost 0 bases. Written as DNA, the CDR3 is TGTGCCAGCAGTTTATTAGGACTAGCAGGCTCCTACAATGAGCAGTTCTTC. Residues: CASSLLGLAGSYNEQFF.

This clonotype was found a few times. V gene TRBV5-1 combines with J gene TRBJ2-5, with D tentatively TRBD1 or TRBD2 (6 bases each). The CDR3 is 15 residues long. V was clipped by 0 bases and J by 3 bases, with 12 bases between them. CDR1 and CDR2 from the germline V gene are SGHRS and YFSETQ. CDR3 residues: CASSLVQRGEETQYF. The CDR3 DNA sequence: TGCGCCAGCAGCTTGGTTCAGAGGGGGGAAGAGACCCAGTACTTC. The complete variable domain, with remaining parts taken from reference TRBV5-1 and TRBJ2-5, reads KAGVTQTPRYLIKTRGQQVTLSCSPISGHRSVSWYQQTPGQGLQFLFEYFSETQRNKGNFPGRFSGRQFSNSRSEMNVSTLELGDSALYLCASSLVQRGEETQYFGPGTRLLVL.

This clonotype was detected only a few times. The V gene is TRBV19, the J gene TRBJ1-2; 8 nucleotides match TRBD1. Germline V gene lookup returns CDR1 LNHDA and CDR2 SQIVND (reference sequence). The V segment lost 3 bases and the J segment 8 bases; nucleotides outside the gene matches: 14. This CDR3 spans 16 amino acids. The CDR3 bases are TGTGCCAGTAGTATGGCCAGGGGGCGTACGCAATTAGGCTACACCTTC. Residues: CASSMARGRTQLGYTF.

The table lists this clonotype with a few counts. The V gene is TRBV20-1, the J gene TRBJ1-1, with D tentatively TRBD1 (6 bases). The V end lost 6 bases, the J end lost 4 bases, and 15 bases lay between the germline ends. CDR3 size: 13 residues. Per germline, CDR1 DFQATT and CDR2 SNEGSKA (reference sequence). The CDR3 protein is CSAAGARGTEAFF. In DNA, the CDR3 is TGCAGTGCGGCAGGGGCGAGGGGCACTGAAGCTTTCTTT.

The chain links TRBV12-3 or TRBV12-4 to TRBJ1-1; D ambiguous. Trimming removed 1 base from V and 1 base from J, with 7 bases in between. This CDR3 is 14 amino acids long. Written as DNA, the CDR3 is TGTGCCAGCAGTTTAGGGCACAAGAACACTGAAGCTTTCTTT. This gives the protein CASSLGHKNTEAFF.

This clonotype was recorded many times. The chain's CDR3 is CASSPRGLDYNEQFF. In DNA form, the CDR3 reads TGCGCCAGTAGTCCCCGGGGCTTAGACTACAATGAGCAGTTCTTC. The chain links TRBV5-1 to TRBJ2-1; the D gene could be TRBD1 or TRBD2 (5 bases each). Trimming took off 8 bases at V and 3 bases at J, with 18 bases between the two ends. Germline V gene lookup returns CDR1 SGHRS and CDR2 YFSETQ. This CDR3 has 15 amino acids.

The chain recombines TRBV25-1 with TRBJ1-2; D not resolved. The CDR3 is 11 residues long. Trimming stripped 4 bases from V and 6 bases from J, with 6 bases between. Germline V gene data show CDR1 as MGHDK and CDR2 as SYGVNS. The CDR3 is CASSGPDGYTF. The DNA of the CDR3 is TGTGCCAGCAGTGGTCCCGATGGCTACACCTTC.

This clonotype has only a few counts. This chain connects TRBV12-3 or TRBV12-4 to TRBJ1-2; possible D gene TRBD1, 6 bases. V was clipped by 0 bases and J by 3 bases, with 17 bases between them. The CDR3 length is 17 residues. Here the CDR3 DNA reads TGTGCCAGCAGTTTAGCGCCGGTTAGGACAGCTCACTATGGCTACACCTTC. Translated: CASSLAPVRTAHYGYTF.

This clonotype was recorded many times. V is TRBV27 and J is TRBJ2-1; 7 bases map to TRBD2. This CDR3 region has 15 residues. With V trimmed by 5 bases and J by 3 bases, 7 bases remained unmatched. Germline V gene sequence: CDR1 MNHEY, CDR2 SMNVEV (reference sequence). CDR3 in DNA: TGTGCCAGCAGTCTCTCAGCGGGGAACTACAATGAGCAGTTCTTC. Its translation: CASSLSAGNYNEQFF.

This clonotype was counted a few times. This chain links TRBV7-2 with TRBJ2-2; TRBD2 matches at 8 bases. CDR1 is SGHTA, CDR2 FQGNSA, per germline. The CDR3 spans 15 residues. The ends lost 5 bases at V and 3 bases at J; junction bases unmatched: 5. The CDR3 sequence is CASSPGTRYTGELFF. The CDR3 bases are TGTGCCAGCAGCCCCGGGACTAGATACACCGGGGAGCTGTTTTTT.

The chain uses TRBV7-9 and TRBJ1-2; weak D call: TRBD1 (6 bases). Looked up from germline, CDR1 is SEHNR and CDR2 is FQNEAQ (reference sequence). Trimming took off 5 bases at V and 6 bases at J, with 16 bases between the two ends. The CDR3 is 14 amino acids. This chain's CDR3 is CASSASQGGDGYTF. The CDR3 DNA follows: TGTGCCAGCAGCGCGTCACAGGGCGGCGATGGCTACACCTTC. Drawing the rest from reference TRBV7-9 and TRBJ1-2, the complete variable domain is DTGVSQNPRHKITKRGQNVTFRCDPISEHNRLYWYRQTLGQGPEFLTYFQNEAQLEKSRLLSDRFSAERPKGSFSTLEIQRTEQGDSAMYLCASSASQGGDGYTFGSGTRLTVV.

The sample holds a few counts of this clonotype. The chain carries TRBV3-1 and TRBJ2-6; D might be TRBD1 or TRBD2, each matching 5 bases. This CDR3 is built from 18 residues. With 1 base removed from V and 0 bases from J, the gap between germline ends came to 13 bases. Germline V gene sequence: CDR1 LGHDT, CDR2 YNNKEL (reference sequence). The CDR3 loop is CASSQARGSTSGANVLTF. In DNA form, the CDR3 reads TGTGCCAGCAGCCAAGCCCGGGGCAGTACCTCTGGGGCCAACGTCCTGACTTTC. The variable domain in full, completed from reference TRBV3-1 and TRBJ2-6, reads DTAVSQTPKYLVTQMGNDKSIKCEQNLGHDTMYWYKQDSKKFLKIMFSYNNKELIINETVPNRFSPKSPDKAHLNLHINSLELGDSAVYFCASSQARGSTSGANVLTFGAGSRLTVL.

This clonotype turned up a few times. The genes are TRBV7-2 and TRBJ1-2, with D maybe TRBD1 (5 bases). Germline CDR1 and CDR2: SGHTA and FQGNSA. This CDR3 is built from 13 residues. Trimming cost V 4 bases and J 4 bases, with 10 bases left between them. CDR3 nucleotide sequence: TGTGCCAGCAGCTCAAGGGGTGGCTATGGCTACACCTTC. Encoded protein: CASSSRGGYGYTF.

J is TRBJ1-2 and V is TRBV3-1; D is unclear. CDR3 length: 16 amino acids. Germline CDR1 is LGHDT and CDR2 is YNNKEL (reference sequence). The V gene lost 0 bases and the J gene lost 4 bases, with 15 bases spanning the gap. This chain's CDR3 is CASSQEGHSSSYGYTF. The CDR3 nucleotides read TGTGCCAGCAGCCAAGAAGGGCACAGCTCAAGCTATGGCTACACCTTC.

This clonotype was observed a handful of times. The chain has TRBV12-3 or TRBV12-4 and TRBJ2-7, with D possibly matching TRBD2 (7 bases). CDR3 size: 13 residues. V lost 8 bases to trimming and J lost 6 bases, with 17 bases between them. CDR3 loop: CASRLAGAGEQYF. For the CDR3, the DNA is TGTGCCAGCCGCCTCGCGGGGGCAGGCGAGCAGTACTTC.

This clonotype was detected a few times. The rearrangement uses TRBV12-3 or TRBV12-4 and TRBJ2-7, with a tentative D call TRBD1 (6 bases). Trimming took 6 bases from V and 2 from J, leaving 20 bases between them. This CDR3 is built from 16 residues. In nucleotides, the CDR3 is TGTGCCAGCAGCTTTATGGGGACAATCGCAACCTACGAGCAGTACTTC. It codes for CASSFMGTIATYEQYF.

The chain has TRBV28 and TRBJ2-7; 10 bases are a match to TRBD1. V was pared by 5 bases and J by 2 bases, with 9 bases of the junction left unmatched. CDR3 length: 16 residues. In germline, CDR1 is MDHEN, CDR2 SYDVKM. CDR3 nucleotide sequence: TGTGCCAGCAGTCCCCGGGGACAGGGGATAACCTACGAGCAGTACTTC. It is translated as CASSPRGQGITYEQYF.

This clonotype was detected a few times. CDR3 bases: TGCAGTGCTCCGTCCACTAACTATGGCTACACCTTC. It encodes CSAPSTNYGYTF. This chain links TRBV20-1 with TRBJ1-2, with D unclear. Germline V gene data show CDR1 as DFQATT and CDR2 as SNEGSKA (reference sequence). The CDR3 contains 12 residues. V was cut by 5 bases and J by 0 bases, with 7 bases left in between.

The genes are TRBV7-9 and TRBJ2-7; maybe TRBD1 (6 bases). Germline values: CDR1 SEHNR, CDR2 FQNEAQ (reference sequence). V lost 5 bases, J lost 0 bases, and 11 bases lay in between. The length of the CDR3 is 14 residues. CDR3 sequence reads: CASSETGNSYEQYF. Written as DNA, the CDR3 is TGTGCCAGCAGCGAAACAGGGAACTCCTACGAGCAGTACTTC. The variable domain in full, with the rest retrieved from reference TRBV7-9 and TRBJ2-7, is DTGVSQNPRHKITKRGQNVTFRCDPISEHNRLYWYRQTLGQGPEFLTYFQNEAQLEKSRLLSDRFSAERPKGSFSTLEIQRTEQGDSAMYLCASSETGNSYEQYFGPGTRLTVT.

This clonotype was picked up a small number of times. The rearrangement links TRBV7-9 to TRBJ2-1, with D perhaps matching TRBD1 or TRBD2 (5 bases each). This CDR3 region has 15 residues. Per germline, CDR1 SEHNR and CDR2 FQNEAQ (reference sequence). Trimming cost V 5 bases and J 0 bases, with 11 bases left between them. The CDR3 region has the DNA TGTGCCAGCAGCGGGGGACCGCGCTCCTACAATGAGCAGTTCTTC. Protein sequence: CASSGGPRSYNEQFF.

CDR3 nucleotides: TGTGCCAGCAGTTTAGGCAGGAGGTCCACTGAAGCTTTCTTT. Residues: CASSLGRRSTEAFF. The rearrangement links TRBV12-3 or TRBV12-4 to TRBJ1-1; unclear D gene. The CDR3 is 14 residues long. Trimming removed 1 base from V and 4 bases from J, with 10 bases in between.